These 8 T cell receptor beta chains were all obtained from the same sample, sequenced in a study of T cells in Graves' hyperthyroidism and ophthalmopathy. There were TCR beta CDR3 regions amplified from RNA transcripts. With the HTBI primer set, the TCR CDR3 went through a first round of RT-PCR. TCRdb analysed the multiplex PCR reads with MiXCR anew, one entry per CDR3 protein. This sample has around 250,000 distinct CDR3 sequences; 14% to 15% occur once, and the top ten carry about an eighth. Sequencing used blood. These receptors were obtained from a woman aged 35 to 49 with Graves' hyperthyroidism that later progressed to Graves' ophthalmopathy.

The table lists this clonotype with many counts. The chain links TRBV6-1 to TRBJ2-1; 10 bases align to TRBD2. The CDR3 totals 13 residues. Per the germline V gene, CDR1 is MNHNS and CDR2 is SASEGT. V shed 7 bases, J shed 9 bases, and the junction held 6 bases outside the gene matches. The CDR3 DNA sequence: TGTGCCAGCACGCTAGCGGGAGCGGGTGAGCAGTTCTTC. This encodes CASTLAGAGEQFF.

The V and J genes are TRBV27 and TRBJ2-7; 9 positions agree with TRBD1. CDR3 length: 16 residues. The junction had 10 bases not matched to a gene; V was cut back by 2 bases and J by 5 bases. The germline CDR1 and CDR2 sequences are MNHEY and SMNVEV (reference sequence). CDR3 residues: CASSLGAWGQGHEQYF. The CDR3 nucleotides are TGTGCCAGCAGTTTAGGTGCTTGGGGACAGGGCCACGAGCAGTACTTC.

This clonotype was recorded many times. The gene calls are TRBV12-3 or TRBV12-4 and TRBJ2-7, with 8 bases aligning to TRBD2. V shed 3 bases and J 4 bases; nucleotides not matched to a gene: 8. The CDR3 has 15 residues. CDR3 DNA: TGTGCCAGCAGTTTTATGGTAGCGGGACTTTACGAGCAGTACTTC. Amino acids: CASSFMVAGLYEQYF.

This clonotype has at least ten counts. V and J are TRBV11-2 and TRBJ1-1, with 7 bases matching TRBD1. Germline V gives CDR1 SGHAT, CDR2 FQNNGV. The CDR3 has 16 amino acids. Trimming removed 5 bases from V and 7 bases from J; junction bases left unmatched: 16. The CDR3 nucleotides are TGTGCCAGCAGCCCCCGTAGTCCGGGACAGCTACTTGAAGCTTTCTTT. Amino acid sequence: CASSPRSPGQLLEAFF.

Remarks on this clonotype: A much larger clonotype is one base distant, so this may be a read error. The chain is built from TRBV19 and TRBJ1-4; D gene uncertain. The CDR3 length is 14 residues. Trimming cost V 6 bases and J 4 bases, with 12 bases left between them. Germline CDR1 LNHDA, CDR2 SQIVND (reference sequence). The CDR3 coding sequence is TGTGCCAGTAGCCTGGGATGGATTAATGAAAAACTGTTTTTT. Protein sequence: CASSLGWINEKLFF.

This clonotype was detected ten times or more. This chain joins TRBV28 and TRBJ2-7; no reliable D call. Trimming pared 4 bases from V and 2 bases from J, leaving 9 bases between. The CDR3 has 13 residues. Germline values: CDR1 MDHEN, CDR2 SYDVKM. CDR3 amino acids: CASSSLLTYEQYF. CDR3 DNA sequence: TGTGCCAGCAGTTCATTGTTAACCTACGAGCAGTACTTC. Full variable domain (missing parts from reference TRBV28 and TRBJ2-7): DVKVTQSSRYLVKRTGEKVFLECVQDMDHENMFWYRQDPGLGLRLIYFSYDVKMKEKGDIPEGYSVSREKKERFSLILESASTNQTSMYLCASSSLLTYEQYFGPGTRLTVT.

This clonotype was counted a few times. This could be a read error, since a much larger clone is one nucleotide away. The chain is built from TRBV5-1 and TRBJ2-2, with TRBD1 matching 7 bases. Looked up from germline, CDR1 is SGHRS and CDR2 is YFSETQ. The CDR3 contains 15 residues. CDR3 in amino acids: CASSTYRGNTVELFF. DNA of the CDR3: TGCGCCAGCAGCACCTACAGGGGCAACACCGTGGAGCTGTTTTTT.

At least ten counts were recorded for this clonotype. V and J are TRBV5-5 and TRBJ2-2; no clear D gene. Germline CDR1 SGHKS, CDR2 YYEKEE (reference sequence). Trimming left V 4 bases short and J 10 bases short, with 11 bases between. There are 12 residues in the CDR3. CDR3 sequence (DNA): TGTGCCAGCAGCCACAGCGCGAAGGAGCTGTTTTTT. Protein sequence: CASSHSAKELFF.